The T cell receptor beta chain under discussion was sequenced for a study of cytomegalovirus exposure and HLA in healthy donors. Study overall: The approximately 120 validation repertoires and the approximately 700 first-cohort repertoires shared a platform, a later analysis reported.

The donors were members of the validation cohort comprising some 120 subjects, separate from the roughly 670-subject first cohort. As concerns this clone: An end of the junction does not agree with germline; a read error may underlie this.

The repertoire was sequenced with immunoSEQ multiplex PCR; TCRdb's copy has only in-frame clones and lacks some. This table holds 110,000 to 150,000 clones, just under 90% found once. Sequencing was done on a sample of PBMCs. This TCR came from a woman in her thirties in good health and CMV-seropositive.

The CDR3 DNA sequence: TGCGCCAGCACCCAAGGAGAGGCATACGAGGAGCAGTACTTC. Translation gives CASTQGEAYEEQYF. The chain links TRBV4-1 to TRBJ2-7; the D is unclear. The germline V gene encodes CDR1 MGHRA and CDR2 YSYEKL. The CDR3 has 14 amino acids.